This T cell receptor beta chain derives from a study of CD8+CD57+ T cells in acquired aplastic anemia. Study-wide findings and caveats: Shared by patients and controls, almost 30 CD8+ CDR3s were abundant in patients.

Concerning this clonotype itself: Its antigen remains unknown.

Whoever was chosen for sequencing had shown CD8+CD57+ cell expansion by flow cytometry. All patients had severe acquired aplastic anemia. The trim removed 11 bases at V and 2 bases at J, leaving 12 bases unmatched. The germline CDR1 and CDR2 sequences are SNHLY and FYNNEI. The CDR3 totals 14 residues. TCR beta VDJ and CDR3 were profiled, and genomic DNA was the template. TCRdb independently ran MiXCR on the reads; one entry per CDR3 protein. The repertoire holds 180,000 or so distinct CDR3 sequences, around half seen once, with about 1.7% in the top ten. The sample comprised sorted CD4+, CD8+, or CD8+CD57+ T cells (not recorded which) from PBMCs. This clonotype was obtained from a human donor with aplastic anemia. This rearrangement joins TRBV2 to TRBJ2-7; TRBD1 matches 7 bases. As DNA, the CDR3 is TGTGCCGCCAGCCTGGGGACAGTCCCCTACGAGCAGTACTTC. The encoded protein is CAASLGTVPYEQYF.